Each of the 14 T cell receptor beta chains below was sequenced from the same sample in a study of T-cell reconstitution after alpha-beta-depleted transplantation in children. Unique molecular identifiers featured in how the TCRbeta library was prepared. Each CDR3 protein gets one entry after TCRdb re-called the PCR reads with MiXCR. The table has about a million distinct CDR3 sequences, 25% to 30% seen once. The specimen comprised PBMCs, mostly from graft donor cells, sampled 360 days after TCRalphabeta/CD19-depleted stem cell transplant. The receptors stem from a boy younger than two who had a stem cell transplant for SCID, so the T cells may come from the graft donor.

The V and J genes are TRBV5-1 and TRBJ2-1, with 7 bases matching TRBD1. The germline V gene has CDR1 SGHRS and CDR2 YFSETQ. The CDR3 sequence is 15 residues long. Germline trimming cut 2 bases from V and 6 bases from J; bases unmatched to any gene: 8. CDR3 DNA: TGCGCCAGCAGCTTAGAGGGGGCAACCCGCAATGAGCAGTTCTTC. Its translation: CASSLEGATRNEQFF.

The rearrangement joins TRBV27 to TRBJ2-7, with D hard to call. V was clipped by 5 bases and J by 3 bases, with 11 bases between them. CDR3 length: 13 amino acids. Germline V lookup: CDR1 MNHEY, CDR2 SMNVEV (reference sequence). The CDR3 sequence is CASSHSISYEQYF. The CDR3 coding sequence is TGTGCCAGCAGTCACTCAATCAGCTACGAGCAGTACTTC.

This chain's CDR3 is CASIRGLAGGMYNEQFF. CDR3 coding DNA: TGTGCCAGCATTCGGGGACTAGCGGGGGGGATGTACAATGAGCAGTTCTTC. The rearrangement uses TRBV2 and TRBJ2-1; 16 nucleotides match TRBD2. CDR3 length: 17 amino acids. Germline values: CDR1 SNHLY, CDR2 FYNNEI. With 7 bases clipped from V and 4 bases from J, the junction kept 7 bases outside the gene matches. The whole variable domain, filled in from reference TRBV2 and TRBJ2-1, reads EPEVTQTPSHQVTQMGQEVILRCVPISNHLYFYWYRQILGQKVEFLVSFYNNEISEKSEIFDDQFSVERPDGSNFTLKIRSTKLEDSAMYFCASIRGLAGGMYNEQFFGPGTRLTVL.

A few counts support this clonotype. The chain has TRBV12-3 or TRBV12-4 and TRBJ2-1; D perhaps matches TRBD2 (6 bases). V was clipped by 2 bases and J by 6 bases, with 17 bases between them. The CDR3 covers 16 residues. The chain's CDR3 is CASSLLTARRGNEQFF. The CDR3 bases are TGTGCCAGCAGTTTATTAACGGCGCGGCGGGGCAATGAGCAGTTCTTC.

This clonotype has a handful of counts. The chain is built from TRBV4-1 and TRBJ2-7; 12 bases align to TRBD1. With 0 bases clipped from V and 4 bases from J, the junction kept 4 bases outside the gene matches. Germline-derived CDR1 and CDR2 are MGHRA and YSYEKL. The CDR3 length is 16 residues. CDR3 DNA: TGCGCCAGCAGCCAAGACCCGGGACAGGGGGCATACGAGCAGTACTTC. Protein product: CASSQDPGQGAYEQYF.

V and J are TRBV6-5 and TRBJ2-1, with 9 bases that match TRBD1. The V and J ends lost 3 bases and 5 bases, in that order; junction bases with no gene match: 17. The CDR3 totals 19 residues. Germline values: CDR1 MNHEY, CDR2 SVGAGI. The CDR3 spells CASSYGSTAGTGWDNEQFF. Here the CDR3 DNA reads TGTGCCAGCAGTTATGGGAGTACGGCCGGGACAGGGTGGGACAATGAGCAGTTCTTC.

The chain carries TRBV5-1 and TRBJ2-1; TRBD2 agrees at 13 bases. CDR1 is SGHRS, CDR2 YFSETQ, per germline. The CDR3 contains 15 residues. The ends lost 0 bases at V and 8 bases at J; junction bases unmatched: 2. For the CDR3, the DNA is TGCGCCAGCAGCTTGGTGACTAGCGGGGGGCATGAGCAGTTCTTC. Protein product: CASSLVTSGGHEQFF.

This clonotype came up once. The chain has TRBV7-9 and TRBJ1-1; TRBD1 matches at 7 bases. There are 15 residues in the CDR3. V lost 4 bases and J lost 9; bases outside the gene matches: 14. Germline V CDR1 and CDR2: SEHNR, FQNEAQ (reference sequence). The CDR3 spells CASSSPGVATGQAFF. CDR3 bases: TGTGCCAGCAGCTCCCCCGGCGTTGCGACAGGGCAAGCTTTCTTT.

This chain uses TRBV20-1 with TRBJ1-3; D is unresolved. The length of the CDR3 is 14 residues. Between the trimmed V and J ends, which lost 3 bases and 0 bases, there was a span of 9 bases. Germline CDR1 reads DFQATT; CDR2 reads SNEGSKA (reference sequence). The CDR3, as DNA: TGCAGTGCTAGTACCCCAGGCTCTGGAAACACCATATATTTT. Protein: CSASTPGSGNTIYF.

This clonotype was counted a few times. The chain carries TRBV20-1 and TRBJ1-1, with TRBD1 identical over 8 bases. Germline V lookup: CDR1 DFQATT, CDR2 SNEGSKA (reference sequence). This CDR3 contains 14 residues. Losses at the gene ends were 4 bases for V and 2 bases for J; bases not matched to a gene: 6. This CDR3 reads CSATRTGRNTEAFF. For the CDR3, the DNA is TGCAGTGCTACCAGGACAGGGAGAAACACTGAAGCTTTCTTT.

This chain joins TRBV12-2 and TRBJ1-1. TRBV12-2 constitutes a pseudogene. The CDR3 extends over 16 amino acids. The CDR3 DNA reads as TGTGCAAGTCCCCCAGGCCCCATAGGGAATAGCACTGAAGCTTTCTTT. This encodes CASPPGPIGNSTEAFF.

The chain carries TRBV11-2 and TRBJ2-7, with TRBD1 matching over 9 bases. This CDR3 comprises 15 residues. Trimming cost V 5 bases and J 2 bases; bases outside gene matches: 7. Germline values: CDR1 SGHAT, CDR2 FQNNGV. CDR3 sequence (DNA): TGTGCCAGCAGCCGGGCCCGGGACAGGGCCTACGAGCAGTACTTC. It yields the protein CASSRARDRAYEQYF. Variable domain in full (rest from reference TRBV11-2 and TRBJ2-7): EAGVAQSPRYKIIEKRQSVAFWCNPISGHATLYWYQQILGQGPKLLIQFQNNGVVDDSQLPKDRFSAERLKGVDSTLKIQPAKLEDSAVYLCASSRARDRAYEQYFGPGTRLTVT.

This clonotype has just a few counts. The rearrangement joins TRBV25-1 to TRBJ2-3; D is perhaps TRBD1 or TRBD2 (5 bases each). The V gene's germline CDR1 is MGHDK and CDR2 SYGVNS. The CDR3 contains 13 residues. Between the trimmed V and J ends, which lost 8 bases and 2 bases, there was a span of 11 bases. CDR3 amino acids: CASWGYYTDTQYF. CDR3 nucleotides: TGTGCCAGCTGGGGGTACTACACAGATACGCAGTATTTT.

This clonotype has only a few counts. The chain combines TRBV20-1 with TRBJ1-2, with 7 bases aligning to TRBD1. With V trimmed by 5 bases and J by 4 bases, 4 bases remained unmatched. This CDR3 has 12 amino acids. The germline CDR1 and CDR2 sequences are DFQATT and SNEGSKA (reference sequence). CDR3 in DNA: TGCAGTGCTGGGACAGCACCCTATGGCTACACCTTC. Protein: CSAGTAPYGYTF.